The rows below give T cell receptor beta chains drawn from one sample of a study of regulatory T cells in long-lasting Graves disease. TCRdb redid the calling of the multiplex PCR reads with MiXCR, one entry per CDR3 protein. The repertoire consists of roughly 420,000 distinct CDR3 sequences, with around 15% occurring once and the leading ten covering 22%. The material was peripheral blood mononuclear cells (PBMCs), obtained at new diagnosis, from a patient treated with antithyroid drugs. The origin of the receptors is a female donor with Graves disease. Each CDR3 is given with its conserved first and last residue. Each record gives: CDR3 length, J gene, D gene, clone size, V gene, CDR3 DNA, CDR3 protein. The D gene is left open where the match is weak. A clone size is listed for some rows: how often the clone was seen (once, few, many), or a class if it is expanded.

15,TRBJ1-2,TRBD1,many,TRBV12-3/TRBV12-4,TGTGCCAGCACCTCGCCCGGGCCCAGGGGGCGAGGCTACACCTTC,CASTSPGPRGRGYTF
16,TRBJ2-1,TRBD2,many,TRBV5-4,TGTGCCAGCAGTTGGACTAGCGGGAATCTCTACAATGAGCAGTTCTTC,CASSWTSGNLYNEQFF
17,TRBJ2-1,TRBD2,-,TRBV3-1,TGTGCCAGCAGCCAGAGAAGACTAGCGGGGGGGTCCCATGAGCAGTTCTTC,CASSQRRLAGGSHEQFF
19,TRBJ1-6,-,-,TRBV29-1,TGCAGCGTTGACGACGAACGGGACAAAGGAGGCTCCTATAATTCACCCCTCCACTTT,CSVDDERDKGGSYNSPLHF
17,TRBJ2-3,-,many,TRBV6-1,TGTGCCAGCGGAGGTCGGGGTGCGGGCTTCATCACAGATACGCAGTATTTT,CASGGRGAGFITDTQYF
17,TRBJ2-6,TRBD1,many,TRBV12-3/TRBV12-4,TGTGCCAGCAGTTTACCAGGGACAGGGACTGGGGCCAACGTCCTGACTTTC,CASSLPGTGTGANVLTF
16,TRBJ2-5,TRBD1,few,TRBV19,TGTGCCAGTAGTCCTTCCACCGGGACAGGGGAAGAGGCCCAGTACTTC,CASSPSTGTGEEAQYF
18,TRBJ2-6,TRBD2,many,TRBV7-3,TGTGCCAGCAGGGAGACCAGCGGGGTGGTCTCTGGGGCCAACGTCCTGACTTTC,CASRETSGVVSGANVLTF
13,TRBJ1-2,-,many,TRBV12-3/TRBV12-4,TGTGCCAGCAGTTTAACACACGGTTTTGGCTACACCTTC,CASSLTHGFGYTF
15,TRBJ1-2,-,many,TRBV29-1,TGCAGCGTTGAAGTTTGGCACTTAGCTAACTATGGCTACACCTTC,CSVEVWHLANYGYTF
14,TRBJ2-1,-,few,TRBV7-9,TGTGCCAGCAGCTTAGTTCTGGGTCGGGATGAGCAGTTCTTC,CASSLVLGRDEQFF
16,TRBJ1-2,-,-,TRBV4-2,TGTGCCAGCAGCCAGGGGGTGGACGCCTCTAACTATGGCTACACCTTC,CASSQGVDASNYGYTF
15,TRBJ1-4,-,many,TRBV29-1,TGCAGCGCCGGGAGATCCCTTGCAACTAATGAAAAACTGTTTTTT,CSAGRSLATNEKLFF
18,TRBJ2-1,-,-,TRBV27,TGTGCCAGCAGCCGGGGTTTACTTTTGACTGCTGGGGACGATGAGCAGTTCTTC,CASSRGLLLTAGDDEQFF
16,TRBJ1-2,TRBD1,many,TRBV13,TGTGCCAGCAGCTTCTCGGGACAGGCGACTAACTATGGCTACACCTTC,CASSFSGQATNYGYTF
15,TRBJ1-2,TRBD1,many,TRBV24-1,TGTGCCACCAGTGACTCCGGGACAGGGGTCTATGGCTACACCTTC,CATSDSGTGVYGYTF
16,TRBJ1-6,-,few,TRBV6-5,TGTGCCAGCAGTTACTCGTTCCCAACAGGACATTCACCCCTCCACTTT,CASSYSFPTGHSPLHF
15,TRBJ1-6,TRBD1,many,TRBV20-1,TGCAGTGCCCCCCCGCAACAGGGGGTATCTTCACCCCTCCACTTT,CSAPPQQGVSSPLHF
15,TRBJ2-1,TRBD2,-,TRBV27,TGTGCCAGCAGTATCGGGACTAGCGGTCGGAATGAGCAGTTCTTC,CASSIGTSGRNEQFF
16,TRBJ1-2,-,many,TRBV19,TGTGCCAGTAGTTCCCATCGGGACCGACTAATCTATGGCTACACCTTC,CASSSHRDRLIYGYTF